This T cell receptor (beta chain) was captured by sequencing in a study of T cells in Graves' hyperthyroidism and ophthalmopathy. At the level of the study: Once the initial diagnosis was made, peripheral blood was obtained before any treatment.

Details on this clonotype: Its antigen is still unknown.

Overall study results and limits: In blood, most of the thyroid clonotypes expanded above 0.001 were also present. It was a median about 6 months before onset that the model predicted ophthalmopathy.

The V gene end was trimmed by 5 bases and the J gene end by 7 bases; junction bases not matched to a gene: 7. The CDR3 sequence is 13 residues long. CDR1 and CDR2 (germline): SGHTA, FQGTGA. There were TCR beta CDR3 regions amplified from RNA transcripts. Researchers ran a first-round RT-PCR on the TCR CDR3 using the HTBI primer set. TCRdb passed the multiplex PCR reads through MiXCR, listing each CDR3 protein once. Of about 350,000 distinct CDR3 sequences in the sample, approximately 16% were seen once. The chain couples TRBV7-3 to TRBJ2-7; 8 nucleotides match TRBD1. This receptor was obtained from a woman aged 55-69 years with Graves' ophthalmopathy. The specimen was blood. DNA for the CDR3: TGTGCCAGCAGCCAGGGACAGGCGTCGGAGCAGTACTTC. It yields the protein CASSQGQASEQYF.